The 27 T cell receptor beta chains in this list originate from one sample, sequenced in a study of cytomegalovirus exposure and HLA in healthy donors (dated by TCRdb to about 2017). Library preparation used the immunoSEQ multiplex PCR assay. For the multiplex PCR, a mixture combining 60 forward primers for TCR Vbeta segments and 13 reverse primers for TCR Jbeta segments was used. TCRdb took this table from immuneACCESS and kept in-frame rearrangements with V and J called. Such tables lack part of the clones; where checked against another copy, unresolved V genes explain under half of the gap, and the rest is unexplained. The sample records tens of thousands of clones, 65% of which are singletons. 5.5% to 6.5% of the sample is held by the ten biggest clonotypes. Sequencing was done on a sample of PBMCs. The receptors here all came from a boy aged 5 to 17 in good health and CMV-seropositive.

This clone has a single count. This chain joins TRBV18 and TRBJ1-1; TRBD1 aligns across 8 bases. This CDR3 has 17 amino acids. J lost 1 base, V lost 2 bases, and 9 bases had no gene match. Looked up from germline, CDR1 is KGHSH and CDR2 is LQKENI. This CDR3 is CASSPNQGALSNTEAFF. The CDR3 nucleotides are TGTGCCAGCTCACCAAATCAGGGGGCACTATCGAACACTGAAGCTTTCTTT.

This sequence joins TRBV7-9 and TRBJ1-2, with D perhaps TRBD1 (5 bases). Trimming took off 5 bases at V and 7 bases at J, with 14 bases between the two ends. The CDR3 is made up of 13 amino acids. Germline CDR1 is SEHNR and CDR2 is FQNEAQ (reference sequence). The CDR3 DNA reads as TGTGCCAGCAGCCTTGACAGTATAAGTGGCTACACCTTC. Translation gives CASSLDSISGYTF.

V is TRBV5-6 and J is TRBJ2-2, with TRBD2 identical over 10 bases. V shed 2 bases and J 2 bases; nucleotides not matched to a gene: 6. The germline gives CDR1 SGHDT, CDR2 YYEEEE. CDR3 length: 17 amino acids. CDR3 sequence (DNA): TGTGCCAGCAGCTTTGAAGCGGGAGGGATTAACACCGGGGAGCTGTTTTTT. As protein: CASSFEAGGINTGELFF.

This sequence joins TRBV7-3 and TRBJ2-3; D unclear. V lost 4 bases and J 2 bases, leaving 10 bases between the germline ends. The CDR3 runs to 14 residues. The germline gives CDR1 SGHTA, CDR2 FQGTGA. For the CDR3, the DNA is TGTGCCAGCAGCTACTCGCCAAACACAGATACGCAGTATTTT. Its protein product is CASSYSPNTDTQYF.

The chain combines TRBV29-1 with TRBJ2-3; weak D call: TRBD1 (6 bases). V shed 7 bases and J shed 2 bases, with 10 bases lying between them. The germline V gene encodes CDR1 SQVTM and CDR2 ANQGSEA. This CDR3 comprises 12 residues. The CDR3 DNA reads as TGCAGCGGTCGACAGGACACAGATACGCAGTATTTT. This codes for CSGRQDTDTQYF.

The rearrangement uses TRBV9 and TRBJ2-2; 10 bases align to TRBD2. The junction had 7 bases not matched to a gene; V was cut back by 0 bases and J by 2 bases. This CDR3 spans 18 amino acids. Germline V gene sequence: CDR1 SGDLS, CDR2 YYNGEE. The CDR3 loop is CASSVGGSGGSNTGELFF. In DNA, the CDR3 is TGTGCCAGCAGCGTAGGAGGTAGCGGGGGGTCTAACACCGGGGAGCTGTTTTTT.

The chain employs TRBV2 and TRBJ2-7; maybe TRBD2 (6 bases). The germline gives CDR1 SNHLY, CDR2 FYNNEI. Trimming took 6 bases from V and 0 from J, leaving 18 bases between them. The CDR3 extends over 16 amino acids. CDR3 coding DNA: TGTGCCAGCAGGGGCCCACCGGGGGTCAGCTCCTACGAGCAGTACTTC. Protein sequence: CASRGPPGVSSYEQYF.

The gene calls are TRBV28 and TRBJ1-1, with D possibly matching TRBD1 (5 bases). Germline V gives CDR1 MDHEN, CDR2 SYDVKM. CDR3 length: 15 amino acids. V lost 6 bases and J lost 1, with 15 bases in between. The CDR3 DNA reads as TGTGCCAGCAGCCGCCCGGGGGTCAGGAACACTGAAGCTTTCTTT. Translated, it gives CASSRPGVRNTEAFF.

The CDR3: CASSVGRIGEKLFF. The CDR3 DNA reads as TGTGCCAGCAGCGTAGGGCGGATAGGCGAAAAACTGTTTTTT. The rearrangement uses TRBV9 and TRBJ1-4, with unresolved D. The CDR3 contains 14 residues. V was pared by 0 bases and J by 8 bases, with 11 bases between. Germline assignment: CDR1 SGDLS and CDR2 YYNGEE.

V is TRBV5-8 and J is TRBJ2-5; 10 nucleotides match TRBD1. With 5 bases clipped from V and 5 bases from J, the junction kept 3 bases outside the gene matches. This CDR3 spans 13 amino acids. Per germline, CDR1 SGHTS and CDR2 YDEGEE. CDR3 DNA: TGTGCCAGCAGGCGGACAGGGGGGGAGACCCAGTACTTC. This codes for CASRRTGGETQYF.

The chain is built from TRBV2 and TRBJ1-1; the match to TRBD1 covers 7 bases. The germline CDR1 and CDR2 sequences are SNHLY and FYNNEI. CDR3 length: 14 residues. J was trimmed by 0 bases and V by 4 bases; bases with no gene match: 2. In DNA form, the CDR3 reads TGTGCCAGCAGTGGACAGGGCCTGAACACTGAAGCTTTCTTT. Its protein is CASSGQGLNTEAFF.

The chain combines TRBV5-1 with TRBJ1-2; tentative D call: TRBD1 (5 bases). The CDR3 has 14 amino acids. Germline V lookup: CDR1 SGHRS, CDR2 YFSETQ. V lost 1 base and J lost 3, with 10 bases in between. Here the CDR3 DNA reads TGCGCCAGCAGCTTGATCCGGGGGGACTATGGCTACACCTTC. It translates to CASSLIRGDYGYTF.

The chain is built from TRBV19 and TRBJ1-4; a weak D match, TRBD1 (5 bases). Germline CDR1 reads LNHDA; CDR2 reads SQIVND (reference sequence). CDR3 size: 15 residues. Trimming took 6 bases from V and 5 from J, leaving 16 bases between them. CDR3 nucleotide sequence: TGTGCCAGTAGCCCACCCGGTGGGGGGAATGAAAAACTGTTTTTT. Its protein product is CASSPPGGGNEKLFF.

The chain recombines TRBV7-9 with TRBJ1-1; tentative D call: TRBD1 (6 bases). This CDR3 region has 13 residues. Germline-derived CDR1 and CDR2 are SEHNR and FQNEAQ (reference sequence). The V end lost 4 bases, the J end lost 7 bases, and 13 bases lay between the germline ends. CDR3: CASSYPSGDEAFF. The CDR3 DNA reads as TGTGCCAGCAGCTACCCATCAGGGGATGAAGCTTTCTTT. Combining the CDR3 with reference TRBV7-9 and TRBJ1-1 gives the whole variable domain DTGVSQNPRHKITKRGQNVTFRCDPISEHNRLYWYRQTLGQGPEFLTYFQNEAQLEKSRLLSDRFSAERPKGSFSTLEIQRTEQGDSAMYLCASSYPSGDEAFFGQGTRLTVV.

The chain employs TRBV5-1 and TRBJ1-3; D possibly corresponds to TRBD1 (5 bases). Trimming removed 0 bases from V and 2 bases from J, with 15 bases in between. CDR1 is SGHRS and CDR2 is YFSETQ in the germline V gene. The CDR3 is made up of 17 amino acids. The CDR3 is CASSLDFRRGTGNTIYF. As DNA, the CDR3 is TGCGCCAGCAGCTTGGATTTCCGTCGGGGGACTGGAAACACCATATATTTT. The variable domain in full, with the rest retrieved from reference TRBV5-1 and TRBJ1-3, is KAGVTQTPRYLIKTRGQQVTLSCSPISGHRSVSWYQQTPGQGLQFLFEYFSETQRNKGNFPGRFSGRQFSNSRSEMNVSTLELGDSALYLCASSLDFRRGTGNTIYFGEGSWLTVV.

CDR3 bases: TGTGCCAGCAGCCTATACGGGTACAATGAGCAGTTCTTC. Translating it yields CASSLYGYNEQFF. J is TRBJ2-1 and V is TRBV5-5, with no clear D. This CDR3 has 13 residues. CDR1 and CDR2 (germline): SGHKS, YYEKEE (reference sequence). Trimming stripped 4 bases from V and 4 bases from J, with 9 bases between.

This clone was seen a handful of times. The chain employs TRBV5-1 and TRBJ2-2; 8 positions agree with TRBD2. Germline-derived CDR1 and CDR2 are SGHRS and YFSETQ. There are 17 residues in the CDR3. The V and J ends lost 0 bases and 1 base, in that order; junction bases with no gene match: 5. DNA for the CDR3: TGCGCCAGCAGCTTGGGGTCGGGGGGGAAGAACACCGGGGAGCTGTTTTTT. Translation gives CASSLGSGGKNTGELFF.

V and J are TRBV6-5 and TRBJ2-1, with TRBD2 as a possible D gene (7 bases). The germline V gene has CDR1 MNHEY and CDR2 SVGAGI. CDR3 length equals 15 residues. With 5 bases removed from V and 7 bases from J, the gap between germline ends came to 18 bases. CDR3 sequence reads: CASSRGGGGGNEQFF. CDR3 nucleotides: TGTGCCAGCAGTCGCGGTGGCGGGGGCGGGAATGAGCAGTTCTTC.

This chain joins TRBV7-6 and TRBJ1-2; D remains unclear. V was shortened by 1 base and J by 8 bases, with 14 bases between the two germline ends. This CDR3 has 14 amino acids. Looked up from germline, CDR1 is SGHVS and CDR2 is FNYEAQ. DNA for the CDR3: TGTGCCAGCAGCTTAGATAACACCCCGCGGGGCTACACCTTC. Translation gives CASSLDNTPRGYTF.

The chain has TRBV27 and TRBJ1-5, with a weak D call TRBD1 (6 bases). From germline, CDR1 is MNHEY and CDR2 SMNVEV (reference sequence). V lost 0 bases and J 5 bases, leaving 14 bases between the germline ends. The CDR3 loop spans 16 amino acids. The CDR3 coding sequence is TGTGCCAGCAGTTTATCCAGGACAGTGACCGATCAGCCCCAGCATTTT. Protein sequence: CASSLSRTVTDQPQHF.

This clone was seen a handful of times. The chain combines TRBV10-2 with TRBJ1-6, with 7 bases lining up with TRBD1. The germline CDR1 and CDR2 sequences are WSHSY and SAAADI. The V segment lost 6 bases and the J segment 5 bases; nucleotides outside the gene matches: 7. The CDR3 is 15 amino acids. In nucleotides, the CDR3 is TGCGCCAGCAGCGGGGACAGATCCCATAATTCACCCCTCCACTTT. Translating it yields CASSGDRSHNSPLHF.

The V and J genes are TRBV5-1 and TRBJ2-1, with 12 bases matching TRBD2. V lost 0 bases and J lost 1; bases outside the gene matches: 2. Germline CDR1 reads SGHRS; CDR2 reads YFSETQ. The CDR3 contains 17 residues. CDR3 amino acids: CASSLGLAGVSYNEQFF. The CDR3 nucleotides are TGCGCCAGCAGCTTGGGACTAGCGGGGGTATCCTACAATGAGCAGTTCTTC.

CDR3 loop: CASTGGTGKATEAFF. CDR3 nucleotide sequence: TGTGCCAGTACGGGGGGAACAGGCAAGGCCACTGAAGCTTTCTTT. The chain combines TRBV19 with TRBJ1-1; possible D gene TRBD1, 5 bases. The CDR3 is 15 residues long. Germline assignment: CDR1 LNHDA and CDR2 SQIVND (reference sequence). Trimming took off 7 bases at V and 4 bases at J, with 19 bases between the two ends.

V is TRBV11-1 and J is TRBJ2-7; 9 nucleotides agree with TRBD2. The V and J ends lost 0 bases and 1 base, in that order; junction bases with no gene match: 4. The germline gives CDR1 SGHAT, CDR2 FQDESV (reference sequence). The CDR3 is 16 residues long. CDR3 sequence reads: CASSLAQRGASYEQYF. The CDR3 DNA reads as TGTGCCAGCAGCTTAGCGCAGCGGGGGGCTTCCTACGAGCAGTACTTC.

The gene calls are TRBV25-1 and TRBJ2-7; D is unclear. Trimming left V 1 base short and J 3 bases short, with 7 bases between. The CDR3 contains 13 residues. Germline CDR1 is MGHDK and CDR2 is SYGVNS. The CDR3 spells CASSEWAGYEQYF. CDR3 sequence (DNA): TGTGCCAGCAGTGAATGGGCCGGCTACGAGCAGTACTTC.

This clone showed up just a few times. The chain carries TRBV6-1 and TRBJ1-1; no firm D call. CDR3 length equals 13 residues. Germline-derived CDR1 and CDR2 are MNHNS and SASEGT. Trimming removed 2 bases from V and 4 bases from J, with 8 bases in between. The CDR3 loop is CASSETRGTEAFF. The DNA of the CDR3 is TGTGCCAGCAGTGAAACTCGGGGCACTGAAGCTTTCTTT.

Written as DNA, the CDR3 is TGCGCCAGCAGCCAACTCCTAAGTCCTAACTATGGCTACACCTTC. It translates to CASSQLLSPNYGYTF. V usage is TRBV4-1 and J usage is TRBJ1-2, with D hard to call. Trimming removed 2 bases at V and 0 bases at J, with 10 bases between. The CDR3 is 15 amino acids. Germline V CDR1 and CDR2: MGHRA, YSYEKL.